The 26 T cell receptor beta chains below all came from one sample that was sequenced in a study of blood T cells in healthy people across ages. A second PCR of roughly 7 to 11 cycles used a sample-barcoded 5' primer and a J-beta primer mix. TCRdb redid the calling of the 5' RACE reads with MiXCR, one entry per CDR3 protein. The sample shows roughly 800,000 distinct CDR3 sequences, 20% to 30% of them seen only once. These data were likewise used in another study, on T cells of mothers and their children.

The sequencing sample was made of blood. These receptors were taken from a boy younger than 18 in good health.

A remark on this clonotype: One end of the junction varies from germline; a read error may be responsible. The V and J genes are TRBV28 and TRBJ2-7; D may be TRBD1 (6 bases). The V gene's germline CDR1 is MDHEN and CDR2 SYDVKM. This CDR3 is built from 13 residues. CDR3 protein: CASHAQGNYDQYF. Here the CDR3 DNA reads TGTGCCAGCCACGCGCAGGGGAACTACGACCAGTACTTC.

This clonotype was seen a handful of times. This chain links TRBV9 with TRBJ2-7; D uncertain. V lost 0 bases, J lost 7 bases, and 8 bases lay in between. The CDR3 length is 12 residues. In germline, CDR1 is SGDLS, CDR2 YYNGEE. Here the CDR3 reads CASSVEGWEQYF. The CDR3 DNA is TGTGCCAGCAGCGTAGAAGGGTGGGAGCAGTACTTC.

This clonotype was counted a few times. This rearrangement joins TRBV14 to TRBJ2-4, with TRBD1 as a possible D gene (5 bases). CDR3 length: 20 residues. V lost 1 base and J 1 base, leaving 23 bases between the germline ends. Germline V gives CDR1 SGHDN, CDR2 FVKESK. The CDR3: CASSQVRDSSDPLAKNIQYF. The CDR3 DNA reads TGTGCCAGCAGCCAAGTAAGAGACAGTTCAGACCCCCTGGCCAAAAACATTCAGTACTTC.

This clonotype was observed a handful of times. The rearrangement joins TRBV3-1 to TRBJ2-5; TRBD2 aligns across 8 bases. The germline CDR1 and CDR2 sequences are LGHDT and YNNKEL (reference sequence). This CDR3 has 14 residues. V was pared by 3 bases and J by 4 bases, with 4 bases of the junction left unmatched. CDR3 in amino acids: CASSHSGGPETQYF. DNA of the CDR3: TGTGCCAGCAGCCATTCGGGAGGGCCAGAGACCCAGTACTTC.

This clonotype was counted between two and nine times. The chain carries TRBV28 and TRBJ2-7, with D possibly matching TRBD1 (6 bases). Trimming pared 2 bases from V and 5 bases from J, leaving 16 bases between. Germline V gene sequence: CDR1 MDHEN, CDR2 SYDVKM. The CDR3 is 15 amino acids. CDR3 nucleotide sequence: TGTGCCAGCAGTTTAACTCGGGACAATCCACACGAGCAGTACTTC. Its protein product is CASSLTRDNPHEQYF.

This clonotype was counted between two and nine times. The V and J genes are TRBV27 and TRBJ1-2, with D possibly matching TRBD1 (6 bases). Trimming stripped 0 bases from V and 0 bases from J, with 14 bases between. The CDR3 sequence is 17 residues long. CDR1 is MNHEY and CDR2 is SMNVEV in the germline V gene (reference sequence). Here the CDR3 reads CASSLSGRGLPNYGYTF. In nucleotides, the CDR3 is TGTGCCAGCAGTTTATCCGGCAGGGGACTTCCTAACTATGGCTACACCTTC.

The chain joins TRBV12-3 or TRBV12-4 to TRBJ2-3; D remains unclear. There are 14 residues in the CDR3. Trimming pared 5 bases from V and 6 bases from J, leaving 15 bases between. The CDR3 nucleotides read TGTGCCAGCAGTCCCTCAGGTTTCAAGGATACGCAGTATTTT. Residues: CASSPSGFKDTQYF.

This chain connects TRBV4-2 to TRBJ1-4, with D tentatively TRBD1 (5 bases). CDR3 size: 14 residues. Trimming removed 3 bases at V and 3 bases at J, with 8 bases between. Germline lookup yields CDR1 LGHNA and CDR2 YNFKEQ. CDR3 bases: TGTGCCAGCAGCCAGGGGGTGTCTAATGAAAAACTGTTTTTT. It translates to CASSQGVSNEKLFF.

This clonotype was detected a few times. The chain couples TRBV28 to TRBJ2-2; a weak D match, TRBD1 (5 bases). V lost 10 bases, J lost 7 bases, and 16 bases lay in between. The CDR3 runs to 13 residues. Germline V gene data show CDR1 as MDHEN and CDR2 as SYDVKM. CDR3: CATQAGPVGELFF. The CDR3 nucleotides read TGTGCCACTCAGGCAGGGCCCGTCGGGGAGCTGTTTTTT.

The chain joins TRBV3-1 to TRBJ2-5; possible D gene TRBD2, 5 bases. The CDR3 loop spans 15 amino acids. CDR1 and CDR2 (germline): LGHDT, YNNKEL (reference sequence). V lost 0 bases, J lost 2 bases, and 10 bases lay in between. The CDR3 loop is CASSQDRTGQETQYF. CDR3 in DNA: TGTGCCAGCAGCCAAGATAGGACGGGGCAAGAGACCCAGTACTTC.

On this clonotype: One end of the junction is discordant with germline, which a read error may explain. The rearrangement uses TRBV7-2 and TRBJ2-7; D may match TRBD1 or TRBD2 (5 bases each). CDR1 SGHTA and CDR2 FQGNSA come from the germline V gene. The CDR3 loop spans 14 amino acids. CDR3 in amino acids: CASSPDAGTDEQYF. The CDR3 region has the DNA TGTGCCAGCAGCCCCGACGCAGGGACCGACGAGCAGTATTTC.

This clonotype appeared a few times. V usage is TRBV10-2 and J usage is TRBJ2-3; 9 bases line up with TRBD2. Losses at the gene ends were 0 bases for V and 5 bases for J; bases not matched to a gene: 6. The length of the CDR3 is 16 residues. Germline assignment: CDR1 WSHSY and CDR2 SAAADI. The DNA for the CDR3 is TGCGCCAGCAGTGAGTCGATGGGCGGGAGGGTAGATACGCAGTATTTT. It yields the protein CASSESMGGRVDTQYF.

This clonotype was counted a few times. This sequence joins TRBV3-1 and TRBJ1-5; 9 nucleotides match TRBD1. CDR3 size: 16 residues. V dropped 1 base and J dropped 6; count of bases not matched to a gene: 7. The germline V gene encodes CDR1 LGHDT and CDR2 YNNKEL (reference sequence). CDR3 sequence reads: CASSQGIGTGTQPQHF. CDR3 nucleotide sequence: TGTGCCAGCAGCCAAGGTATTGGGACAGGGACTCAGCCCCAGCATTTT.

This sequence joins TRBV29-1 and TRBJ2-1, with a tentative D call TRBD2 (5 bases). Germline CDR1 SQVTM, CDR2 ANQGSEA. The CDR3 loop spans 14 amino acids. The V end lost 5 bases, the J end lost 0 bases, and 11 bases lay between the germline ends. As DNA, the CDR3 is TGCAGCGTTCATCGTGGGAGCTCCTACAATGAGCAGTTCTTC. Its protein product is CSVHRGSSYNEQFF.

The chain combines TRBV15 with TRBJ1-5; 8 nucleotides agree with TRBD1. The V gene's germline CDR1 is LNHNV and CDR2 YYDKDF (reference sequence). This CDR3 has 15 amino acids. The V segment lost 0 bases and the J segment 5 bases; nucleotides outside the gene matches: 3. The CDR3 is CATSREDRADQPQHF. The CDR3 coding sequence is TGTGCCACCAGCAGAGAGGACAGGGCCGATCAGCCCCAGCATTTT.

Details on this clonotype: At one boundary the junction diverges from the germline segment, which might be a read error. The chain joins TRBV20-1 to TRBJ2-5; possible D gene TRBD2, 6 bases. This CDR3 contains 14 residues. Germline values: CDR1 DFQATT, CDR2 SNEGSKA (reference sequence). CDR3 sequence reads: CSARGLEYQEAQYF. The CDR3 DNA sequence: TGCAGTGCTAGGGGACTCGAGTACCAAGAGGCCCAGTACTTC.

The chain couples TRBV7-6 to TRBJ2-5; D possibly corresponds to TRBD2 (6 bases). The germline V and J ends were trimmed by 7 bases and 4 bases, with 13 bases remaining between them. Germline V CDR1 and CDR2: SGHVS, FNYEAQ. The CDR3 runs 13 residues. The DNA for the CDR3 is TGTGCCAGCACCTCGAGGAGGGGAGAGACCCAGTACTTC. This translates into CASTSRRGETQYF. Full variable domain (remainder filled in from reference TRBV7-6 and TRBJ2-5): GAGVSQSPRYKVTKRGQDVALRCDPISGHVSLYWYRQALGQGPEFLTYFNYEAQQDKSGLPNDRFSAERPEGSISTLTIQRTEQRDSAMYRCASTSRRGETQYFGPGTRLLVL.

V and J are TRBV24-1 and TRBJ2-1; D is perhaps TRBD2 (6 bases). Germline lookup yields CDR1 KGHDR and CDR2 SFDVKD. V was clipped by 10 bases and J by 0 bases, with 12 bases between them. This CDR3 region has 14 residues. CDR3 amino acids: CATGGASSYNEQFF. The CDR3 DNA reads TGTGCCACAGGCGGGGCAAGCTCCTACAATGAGCAGTTCTTC.

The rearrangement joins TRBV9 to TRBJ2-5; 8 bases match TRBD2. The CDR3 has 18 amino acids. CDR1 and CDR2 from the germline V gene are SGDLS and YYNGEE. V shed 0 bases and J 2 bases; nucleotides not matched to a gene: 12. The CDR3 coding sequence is TGTGCCAGCAGCGTAGCCCCGCACCCAGCGGGGGAACAAGAGACCCAGTACTTC. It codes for CASSVAPHPAGEQETQYF. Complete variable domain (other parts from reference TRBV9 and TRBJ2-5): DSGVTQTPKHLITATGQRVTLRCSPRSGDLSVYWYQQSLDQGLQFLIQYYNGEERAKGNILERFSAQQFPDLHSELNLSSLELGDSALYFCASSVAPHPAGEQETQYFGPGTRLLVL.

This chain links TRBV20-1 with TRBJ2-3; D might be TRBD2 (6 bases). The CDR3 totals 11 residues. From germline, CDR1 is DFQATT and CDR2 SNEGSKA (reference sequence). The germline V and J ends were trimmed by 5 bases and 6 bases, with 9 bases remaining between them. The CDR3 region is CSAFTSDTQYF. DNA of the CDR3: TGCAGTGCTTTCACTAGCGATACGCAGTATTTT.

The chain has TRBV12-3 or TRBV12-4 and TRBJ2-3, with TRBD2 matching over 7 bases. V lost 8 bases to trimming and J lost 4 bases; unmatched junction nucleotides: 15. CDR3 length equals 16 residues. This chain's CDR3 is CASVPRWEGRADTQYF. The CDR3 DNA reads TGTGCCAGCGTACCCAGGTGGGAGGGACGCGCAGATACGCAGTATTTT.

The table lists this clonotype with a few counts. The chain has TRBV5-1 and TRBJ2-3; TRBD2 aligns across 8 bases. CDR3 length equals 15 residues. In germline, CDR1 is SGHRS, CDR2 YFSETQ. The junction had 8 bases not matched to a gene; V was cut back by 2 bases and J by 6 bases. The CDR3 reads CASSFSGTRGDTQYF. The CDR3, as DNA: TGCGCCAGCAGCTTTAGCGGGACCCGGGGTGATACGCAGTATTTT. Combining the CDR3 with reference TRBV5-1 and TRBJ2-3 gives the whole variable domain KAGVTQTPRYLIKTRGQQVTLSCSPISGHRSVSWYQQTPGQGLQFLFEYFSETQRNKGNFPGRFSGRQFSNSRSEMNVSTLELGDSALYLCASSFSGTRGDTQYFGPGTRLTVL.

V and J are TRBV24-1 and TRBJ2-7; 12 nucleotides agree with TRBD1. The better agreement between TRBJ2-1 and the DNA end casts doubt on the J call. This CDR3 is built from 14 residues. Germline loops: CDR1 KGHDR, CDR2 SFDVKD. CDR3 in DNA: TGTGCCACCAGTGGCGGGACAGGGGGCCTTGAGCAGTTCTTC. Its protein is CATSGGTGGLEQFF.

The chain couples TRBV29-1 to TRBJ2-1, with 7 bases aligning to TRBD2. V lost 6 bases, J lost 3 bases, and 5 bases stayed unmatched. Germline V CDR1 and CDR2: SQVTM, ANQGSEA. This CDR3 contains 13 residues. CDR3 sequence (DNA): TGCAGCGTCGGGGACTATTACTACAATGAGCAGTTCTTC. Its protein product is CSVGDYYYNEQFF.

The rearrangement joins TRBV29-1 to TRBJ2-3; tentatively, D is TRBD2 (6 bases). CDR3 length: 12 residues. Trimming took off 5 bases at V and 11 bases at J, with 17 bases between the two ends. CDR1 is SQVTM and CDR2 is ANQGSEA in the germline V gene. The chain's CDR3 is CSVRLAGGLQYF. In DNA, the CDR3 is TGCAGCGTTAGGTTGGCTGGGGGGTTGCAGTATTTT.

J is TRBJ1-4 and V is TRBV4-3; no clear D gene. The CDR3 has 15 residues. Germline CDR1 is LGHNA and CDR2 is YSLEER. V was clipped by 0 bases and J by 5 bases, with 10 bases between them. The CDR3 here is CASSQDFGRNEKLFF. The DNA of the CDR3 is TGCGCCAGCAGCCAAGATTTTGGCCGGAATGAAAAACTGTTTTTT.